The rows below give T cell receptor beta chains drawn from one sample of a study of beta chain features in type 1 diabetes. The assay was immunoSEQ multiplex PCR, and TCRdb's table has in-frame clones only and misses some. The sample shows 150,000 to 180,000 clones, approximately 10% of them seen only once. The sequenced sample consisted of central memory CD4+ T cells from blood. Receptors were obtained from a man aged 30-40 years with type 1 diabetes. Both conserved end residues are part of each CDR3. D genes are given only for firm matches. Rows give clone size only sometimes, using once, few, many, or a class for an expanded clone.

>TRBJ2-1|TRBD2|many|TRBV7-3
CASSTTSGGEQFF
TGTGCCAGCAGTACTACTAGCGGAGGAGAGCAGTTCTTC
>TRBJ1-1|-|-|TRBV2
CASSQAFTEAFF
TGTGCCAGCAGTCAGGCTTTCACTGAAGCTTTCTTT
>TRBJ2-5|-|-|TRBV2
CASKGRERETQYF
TGTGCCAGCAAGGGTCGGGAGCGAGAGACCCAGTACTTC
>TRBJ1-1|-|-|TRBV23-1
CASSQSRNYAEAFF
TGCGCCAGCAGTCAATCTAGAAATTACGCTGAAGCTTTCTTT
>TRBJ1-2|TRBD1|few|TRBV19
CASTRTGEGYTF
TGTGCCAGTACCAGGACAGGGGAAGGCTACACCTTC
>TRBJ2-2|-|-|TRBV29-1
CSVSTPTDIYTGELFF
TGCAGCGTTTCCACACCCACCGACATCTACACCGGGGAGCTGTTTTTT
>TRBJ2-6|TRBD1|few|TRBV5-1
CASSLQGPSRGANVLTF
TGCGCCAGCTCGTTACAGGGGCCCTCTAGGGGGGCCAACGTCCTGACTTTC
>TRBJ2-7|TRBD2|few|TRBV6-6
CASSYFGGRAGEQYF
TGTGCCAGCAGTTATTTTGGCGGGAGGGCTGGGGAGCAGTACTTC
>TRBJ2-7|-|-|TRBV27
CASSLRVYYEQYF
TGTGCCAGCAGTTTACGGGTCTACTACGAGCAGTACTTC
>TRBJ2-3|TRBD2|few|TRBV4-3
CASSQQLAGENTQYF
TGCGCCAGCAGCCAACAGCTAGCGGGAGAAAATACGCAGTATTTT
>TRBJ2-5|TRBD1|-|TRBV7-9
CASSPGQGARETQYF
TGTGCCAGCAGCCCAGGACAGGGGGCAAGGGAGACCCAGTACTTC
>TRBJ2-5|-|-|TRBV7-2
CASSLRTPQETQYF
TGTGCCAGCAGCTTAAGGACACCGCAAGAGACCCAGTACTTC
>TRBJ1-2|-|-|TRBV5-6
CASSPGDYGYTF
TGTGCCAGCAGCCCCGGGGACTATGGCTACACCTTC
>TRBJ2-7|-|-|TRBV28
CAPGEGQGYEQYF
TGTGCGCCAGGGGAGGGCCAGGGGTACGAGCAGTACTTC
>TRBJ2-4|TRBD1|few|TRBV28
CASSSPSGTGLYF
TGTGCCAGCAGTTCCCCCTCCGGGACAGGACTGTACTTC
>TRBJ2-1|TRBD1|few|TRBV28
CASSWDRTSYNEQFF
TGTGCCAGCAGTTGGGACAGGACATCCTACAATGAGCAGTTCTTC
>TRBJ2-1|TRBD2|few|TRBV7-3
CASSNSGSQYNEQFF
TGTGCCAGCAGCAATAGCGGGAGTCAGTACAATGAGCAGTTCTTC
>TRBJ1-2|TRBD1|few|TRBV5-1
CASSLVGQGAGYTF
TGCGCCAGCAGCCTAGTTGGACAGGGGGCTGGCTACACCTTC
>TRBJ2-5|TRBD2|few|TRBV27
CASSLSGLAGQETQYF
TGTGCCAGCAGTTTATCTGGACTAGCGGGACAAGAGACCCAGTACTTC
>TRBJ1-5|-|few|TRBV28
CASTSQGRSNQPQHF
TGTGCCAGCACTTCACAGGGTCGAAGCAATCAGCCCCAGCATTTT
>TRBJ2-7|-|few|TRBV7-2
CASSPILYEQYF
TGTGCCAGCAGCCCGATACTATACGAGCAGTACTTC
>TRBJ1-3|TRBD1|few|TRBV30
CAWRAGQGISGNTIYF
TGTGCCTGGAGAGCTGGACAGGGGATCTCTGGAAACACCATATATTTT
>TRBJ2-2|-|-|TRBV7-9
CASSTISGENTGELFF
TGTGCCAGCAGCACCATTAGCGGTGAGAACACCGGGGAGCTGTTTTTT
>TRBJ1-2|-|-|TRBV27
CASSFQPQGYGYTF
TGTGCCAGCAGTTTTCAGCCCCAGGGCTATGGCTACACCTTC
>TRBJ2-3|TRBD2|few|TRBV4-3
CATAEGLAGTDTQYF
TGCGCCACCGCTGAAGGGCTAGCGGGTACAGATACGCAGTATTTT
>TRBJ2-3|-|-|TRBV4-2
CASSQDVEDTQYF
TGTGCCAGCAGCCAAGATGTTGAGGATACGCAGTATTTT